The next 12 T cell receptor beta chains were all read from a single sample in a study of early T cells in non-severe SARS-CoV-2 infection. TCRdb recomputed calls from the 5' RACE reads with MiXCR, one row per CDR3 protein. The table records about 22,000 distinct CDR3 sequences, around 4.8% of them present only once. Sequences were obtained from whole blood. The source of these receptors is an adult who was a healthcare worker with PCR-confirmed SARS-CoV-2 infection or an uninfected control (not recorded which).

Ten or more counts support this clonotype. The rearrangement uses TRBV28 and TRBJ1-1; D remains ambiguous. V dropped 1 base and J dropped 5 bases, with 5 bases sitting between them. Germline values: CDR1 MDHEN, CDR2 SYDVKM. The CDR3 totals 12 residues. The CDR3, as DNA: TGTGCCAGCAGTTTATTGGGTACTGAAGCTTTCTTT. It encodes CASSLLGTEAFF.

The chain recombines TRBV6-5 with TRBJ2-1, with 8 bases aligning to TRBD1. After removal of 5 bases from V and 9 bases from J, the junction contained 15 bases not matched to a gene. This CDR3 spans 16 amino acids. Germline V gene lookup returns CDR1 MNHEY and CDR2 SVGAGI. CDR3 loop: CASSPLPQTGVGEQFF. CDR3 sequence (DNA): TGTGCCAGCAGTCCCCTACCCCAGACAGGGGTGGGTGAGCAGTTCTTC.

This clonotype was observed a few times. The chain couples TRBV7-6 to TRBJ2-5; D is unclear. The CDR3 runs 14 residues. Per the germline V gene, CDR1 is SGHVS and CDR2 is FNYEAQ. The germline V and J ends were trimmed by 5 bases and 1 base, with 11 bases remaining between them. CDR3 nucleotide sequence: TGTGCCAGCAGCAGTGGACCGTTCCAAGAGACCCAGTACTTC. Translating it yields CASSSGPFQETQYF. The variable domain in full, completed from reference TRBV7-6 and TRBJ2-5, reads GAGVSQSPRYKVTKRGQDVALRCDPISGHVSLYWYRQALGQGPEFLTYFNYEAQQDKSGLPNDRFSAERPEGSISTLTIQRTEQRDSAMYRCASSSGPFQETQYFGPGTRLLVL.

This clonotype was detected many times. This chain connects TRBV7-2 to TRBJ1-1; D is unclear. From germline, CDR1 is SGHTA and CDR2 FQGNSA. V shed 1 base and J shed 6 bases, with 12 bases lying between them. There are 14 residues in the CDR3. Here the CDR3 reads CASSLVQVGAEAFF. The CDR3 region has the DNA TGTGCCAGCAGCTTAGTCCAGGTGGGCGCTGAAGCTTTCTTT.

This clonotype was seen at least ten times. The V gene is TRBV12-3 or TRBV12-4, the J gene TRBJ2-1; a weak D match, TRBD1 (6 bases). V was cut by 7 bases and J by 8 bases, with 21 bases left in between. The CDR3 is 15 residues long. The CDR3 protein is CASKGQGYSFHEQFF. The CDR3 DNA reads TGTGCCAGCAAGGGGCAGGGGTATTCGTTCCATGAGCAGTTCTTC.

The chain's CDR3 is CATSPAGQLTDTQYF. The CDR3 nucleotides read TGTGCCACCAGCCCTGCGGGACAGCTCACAGATACGCAGTATTTT. This sequence joins TRBV24-1 and TRBJ2-3, with a possible D match to TRBD1 (7 bases). V was shortened by 7 bases and J by 2 bases, with 15 bases between the two germline ends. Germline lookup yields CDR1 KGHDR and CDR2 SFDVKD. The CDR3 covers 15 residues.

The gene calls are TRBV29-1 and TRBJ1-3; the D is unclear. The CDR3 is 11 amino acids. With 6 bases removed from V and 0 bases from J, the gap between germline ends came to 3 bases. Germline-derived CDR1 and CDR2 are SQVTM and ANQGSEA. CDR3 sequence: CSVASGNTIYF. For the CDR3, the DNA is TGCAGCGTCGCCTCTGGAAACACCATATATTTT. The full variable domain, its missing parts supplied by reference TRBV29-1 and TRBJ1-3, is SAVISQKPSRDICQRGTSLTIQCQVDSQVTMMFWYRQQPGQSLTLIATANQGSEATYESGFVIDKFPISRPNLTFSTLTVSNMSPEDSSIYLCSVASGNTIYFGEGSWLTVV.

This clonotype was counted many times. The genes are TRBV7-2 and TRBJ2-1, with D perhaps matching TRBD1 (5 bases). This CDR3 is 14 amino acids long. CDR1 is SGHTA and CDR2 is FQGNSA in the germline V gene. V lost 2 bases and J lost 4, with 9 bases in between. CDR3 amino acids: CASSLQGNYNEQFF. DNA for the CDR3: TGTGCCAGCAGCTTACAGGGAAATTACAATGAGCAGTTCTTC.

This clonotype occurred many times. The chain employs TRBV6-6 and TRBJ2-1, with 7 bases matching TRBD2. Germline V gene sequence: CDR1 MNHNY, CDR2 SVGAGI (reference sequence). Germline trimming cut 8 bases from V and 2 bases from J; bases unmatched to any gene: 12. The CDR3 is made up of 16 amino acids. CDR3 loop: CASPGRPGSAYNEQFF. The CDR3 DNA follows: TGTGCCAGCCCCGGGAGGCCGGGGAGTGCCTACAATGAGCAGTTCTTC.

A note on this clonotype: One base away lies a much larger clone, so this may be a sequencing read error. Without the conserved terminal phenylalanine or tryptophan, this CDR3 likely stems from a read error. The rearrangement joins TRBV27 to TRBJ1-1; D not certain. Germline V gene lookup returns CDR1 MNHEY and CDR2 SMNVEV (reference sequence). The CDR3 spans 13 residues. Deletions cut 1 base from V and 4 bases from J, with 7 bases between. This chain's CDR3 is CASSLLGVTEAFS. The CDR3 DNA is TGTGCCAGCAGTTTATTAGGAGTCACTGAAGCTTTCTCT.

This clonotype was seen many times. This sequence joins TRBV11-1 and TRBJ2-1; weak D call: TRBD2 (7 bases). The CDR3 covers 15 residues. V was pared by 5 bases and J by 8 bases, with 19 bases between. The germline gives CDR1 SGHAT, CDR2 FQDESV (reference sequence). The CDR3 DNA reads TGTGCCAGCAGCCCCTGGGGGGGCCTGGGGGATGAGCAGTTCTTC. Amino acids: CASSPWGGLGDEQFF.

The sample holds many counts of this clonotype. The V gene is TRBV30, the J gene TRBJ1-5; no definite D call. V was clipped by 0 bases and J by 7 bases, with 13 bases between them. The CDR3 length is 14 residues. In germline, CDR1 is GTSNPN, CDR2 SVGIG (reference sequence). Here the CDR3 reads CAWSVQSPNQPQHF. The CDR3 DNA reads as TGTGCCTGGAGTGTACAGTCCCCGAACCAGCCCCAGCATTTT.